One sample yielded the 30 T cell receptor beta chains listed below, sequenced in a study of blood T cell repertoires in COVID-19 (dated by TCRdb to between 2020 and 2021). The library came from the immunoSEQ multiplex PCR assay. TCRdb took over this immuneACCESS table, retaining in-frame rearrangements with V and J assigned. Such tables are incomplete; in checked studies, under half of the missing clones stem from an unresolved V gene, and the remainder is unexplained. For this sample there are 250,000 to 350,000 clones; 84% appear just once. The top ten clones comprise over 1.1% of the sample. Sequenced: peripheral blood. Every receptor here comes from a human donor with COVID-19, enrolled during active disease. The donor label of this sample is uncertain.

The chain combines TRBV30 with TRBJ1-2; D not certain. Germline V gene lookup returns CDR1 GTSNPN and CDR2 SVGIG (reference sequence). The CDR3 loop spans 14 amino acids. V shed 1 base and J shed 0 bases, with 9 bases lying between them. The CDR3 DNA sequence: TGTGCCTGGAGTGGCCCCAGAACTAACTATGGCTACACCTTC. Its protein is CAWSGPRTNYGYTF.

The V call is TRBV11-1, the J call TRBJ2-1; a weak D match, TRBD2 (7 bases). The germline CDR1 and CDR2 sequences are SGHAT and FQDESV (reference sequence). CDR3 length equals 16 residues. V was cut by 5 bases and J by 6 bases, with 20 bases left in between. In nucleotides, the CDR3 is TGTGCCAGCAGCCAGAGGGGGGGGGCCGGGGCCAATGAGCAGTTCTTC. Translated: CASSQRGGAGANEQFF.

This sequence joins TRBV6-5 and TRBJ2-5, with D perhaps TRBD1 (6 bases). The length of the CDR3 is 13 residues. The V end was cut by 6 bases, the J end by 5 bases, with 13 bases between. In germline, CDR1 is MNHEY, CDR2 SVGAGI. The CDR3 protein is CASSAGVRETQYF. The CDR3 region has the DNA TGTGCCAGCAGCGCAGGGGTGAGGGAGACCCAGTACTTC.

A single count supports this clone. This chain's CDR3 is CASSRSLAGANVLTF. The CDR3 nucleotides read TGCGCCAGCAGCCGCTCGCTAGCTGGGGCCAACGTCCTGACTTTC. The chain recombines TRBV5-1 with TRBJ2-6; D is undetermined. The CDR3 has 15 amino acids. Looked up from germline, CDR1 is SGHRS and CDR2 is YFSETQ. Between the trimmed V and J ends, which lost 4 bases and 2 bases, there was a span of 10 bases.

The chain links TRBV6-5 to TRBJ1-1; tentatively, D is TRBD1 (6 bases). Trimming removed 6 bases at V and 1 base at J, with 15 bases between. CDR3 length: 15 amino acids. Per germline, CDR1 MNHEY and CDR2 SVGAGI. CDR3 in DNA: TGTGCCAGCAGCCAGGAGGACAGACAGAACACTGAAGCTTTCTTT. Protein product: CASSQEDRQNTEAFF.

V gene TRBV19 combines with J gene TRBJ1-1; TRBD1 might be the D (6 bases). Germline CDR1 LNHDA, CDR2 SQIVND (reference sequence). The CDR3 has 13 residues. Trimming removed 4 bases from V and 5 bases from J, with 11 bases in between. CDR3 coding DNA: TGTGCCAGTAGTAATACAGGGAGAACTGAAGCTTTCTTT. Residues: CASSNTGRTEAFF. Complete variable domain (other parts from reference TRBV19 and TRBJ1-1): DGGITQSPKYLFRKEGQNVTLSCEQNLNHDAMYWYRQDPGQGLRLIYYSQIVNDFQKGDIAEGYSVSREKKESFPLTVTSAQKNPTAFYLCASSNTGRTEAFFGQGTRLTVV.

This clone was seen a handful of times. The chain combines TRBV28 with TRBJ1-6; TRBD1 matches 11 bases. Germline V gene data show CDR1 as MDHEN and CDR2 as SYDVKM. V lost 8 bases to trimming and J lost 0 bases; unmatched junction nucleotides: 12. The CDR3 totals 19 residues. The CDR3 coding sequence is TGTGCCAGCGAACCGGACAGGGGGCATTCCAGCTCCTATAATTCACCCCTCCACTTT. Its translation: CASEPDRGHSSSYNSPLHF.

The CDR3 sequence is CASSLFGGRRDEQFF. The CDR3 DNA is TGTGCCAGCAGCTTGTTCGGCGGGAGGCGCGATGAGCAGTTCTTC. The genes are TRBV5-4 and TRBJ2-1; 8 bases line up with TRBD2. This CDR3 is built from 15 residues. Unmatched junction bases numbered 8, after V lost 1 base and J lost 8 bases. Germline CDR1 reads SGHNT; CDR2 reads YYREEE (reference sequence).

The chain combines TRBV11-2 with TRBJ2-2; 11 nucleotides match TRBD2. CDR3 length equals 17 residues. The germline CDR1 and CDR2 sequences are SGHAT and FQNNGV. Trimming took 0 bases from V and 6 from J; bases not matched to a gene: 6. As DNA, the CDR3 is TGTGCCAGCAGCTTAGAAGTACTAGCGGGAGTTCCCGGGGAGCTGTTTTTT. It translates to CASSLEVLAGVPGELFF.

Only one count was recorded for this clone. V and J are TRBV27 and TRBJ1-5, with D possibly matching TRBD1 (5 bases). Germline-derived CDR1 and CDR2 are MNHEY and SMNVEV (reference sequence). CDR3 length equals 15 residues. Trimming shortened V by 0 bases and J by 0 bases, and 6 bases separated the two germline ends. CDR3 region: CASSLSGDSNQPQHF. CDR3 in DNA: TGTGCCAGCAGTTTATCAGGGGATAGCAATCAGCCCCAGCATTTT.

The chain employs TRBV3-1 (or the pseudogene TRBV3-2) and TRBJ2-1; TRBD2 matches at 15 bases. Germline-derived CDR1 and CDR2 are LGHDT and YNNKEL (reference sequence). The CDR3 has 19 amino acids. J was trimmed by 3 bases and V by 3 bases; bases with no gene match: 9. CDR3 residues: CASSQGRTSGRAVYNEQFF. CDR3 nucleotide sequence: TGTGCCAGCAGCCAGGGCCGGACTAGCGGGAGGGCCGTCTACAATGAGCAGTTCTTC.

The J gene is TRBJ2-5, the V gene TRBV27, with D tentatively TRBD1 (6 bases). The CDR3 contains 14 residues. Between the trimmed V and J ends, which lost 7 bases and 4 bases, there was a span of 16 bases. CDR1 is MNHEY, CDR2 SMNVEV, per germline (reference sequence). DNA of the CDR3: TGTGCCAGCAATCAACAGGGTTTCGGAGAGACCCAGTACTTC. It specifies CASNQQGFGETQYF.

The chain has TRBV24-1 and TRBJ2-3; 12 bases line up with TRBD2. The CDR3 extends over 17 amino acids. CDR1 is KGHDR and CDR2 is SFDVKD in the germline V gene. V shed 2 bases, J shed 2 bases, and the junction held 4 bases outside the gene matches. The CDR3 nucleotides read TGTGCCACCAGTGATTACCGACTAGCGGGAGCCACAGATACGCAGTATTTT. This translates into CATSDYRLAGATDTQYF.

This clone came up a few times. The CDR3 is CSVGGRETEAFF. The CDR3 nucleotides read TGCAGCGTTGGGGGTAGGGAGACTGAAGCTTTCTTT. The chain is built from TRBV29-1 and TRBJ1-1; D is unclear. V shed 4 bases and J shed 5 bases, with 11 bases lying between them. Germline CDR1 reads SQVTM; CDR2 reads ANQGSEA. The CDR3 totals 12 residues. The full variable domain, rest sourced from reference TRBV29-1 and TRBJ1-1, is SAVISQKPSRDICQRGTSLTIQCQVDSQVTMMFWYRQQPGQSLTLIATANQGSEATYESGFVIDKFPISRPNLTFSTLTVSNMSPEDSSIYLCSVGGRETEAFFGQGTRLTVV.

The rearrangement uses TRBV4-3 and TRBJ2-7; 7 bases agree with TRBD1. The CDR3 is made up of 16 amino acids. In germline, CDR1 is LGHNA, CDR2 YSLEER. J was trimmed by 2 bases and V by 1 base; bases with no gene match: 8. The CDR3 sequence is CASSQGVDRLAYEQYF. CDR3 nucleotide sequence: TGCGCCAGCAGCCAAGGGGTGGACAGGCTGGCCTACGAGCAGTACTTC.

This chain joins TRBV7-3 and TRBJ2-3; 10 nucleotides line up with TRBD2. J gave up 9 bases and V 4 bases, and 10 bases lay outside the gene matches. The CDR3 contains 15 residues. The germline V gene encodes CDR1 SGHTA and CDR2 FQGTGA. The CDR3 sequence: CASSSVAGGAGTQYF. In DNA form, the CDR3 reads TGTGCCAGCAGCTCGGTAGCGGGAGGAGCGGGGACGCAGTATTTT. Filled out from reference TRBV7-3 and TRBJ2-3, the complete variable domain reads GAGVSQTPSNKVTEKGKYVELRCDPISGHTALYWYRQSLGQGPEFLIYFQGTGAADDSGLPNDRFFAVRPEGSVSTLKIQRTERGDSAVYLCASSSVAGGAGTQYFGPGTRLTVL.

The gene calls are TRBV7-3 and TRBJ2-7, with a tentative D call TRBD2 (5 bases). V lost 5 bases and J 7 bases, leaving 15 bases between the germline ends. Germline V gene lookup returns CDR1 SGHTA and CDR2 FQGTGA. There are 13 residues in the CDR3. For the CDR3, the DNA is TGTGCCAGCAGCCCCGGGATGAGTGGAGAGCAGTACTTC. Translating gives CASSPGMSGEQYF.

The chain carries TRBV10-3 and TRBJ2-2; possibly TRBD1 for D (6 bases). The CDR3 contains 14 residues. The V end lost 3 bases, the J end lost 3 bases, and 8 bases lay between the germline ends. The germline CDR1 and CDR2 sequences are ENHRY and SYGVKD. CDR3 DNA: TGTGCCATCAGTGACAGGGGTTACACCGGGGAGCTGTTTTTT. This translates into CAISDRGYTGELFF.

The genes are TRBV5-1 and TRBJ2-3; weak D call: TRBD1 (7 bases). CDR1 is SGHRS, CDR2 YFSETQ, per germline. Deletions cut 0 bases from V and 6 bases from J, with 17 bases between. The CDR3 is 16 amino acids. The CDR3 coding sequence is TGCGCCAGCAGCTTGGGACTCCAGGGGGGTTTGGATACGCAGTATTTT. Translated, it gives CASSLGLQGGLDTQYF.

The chain links TRBV27 to TRBJ2-7; 7 nucleotides agree with TRBD1. This CDR3 spans 15 amino acids. V lost 0 bases to trimming and J lost 3 bases; unmatched junction nucleotides: 5. Germline CDR1 MNHEY, CDR2 SMNVEV (reference sequence). This chain's CDR3 is CASSLSPGQFYEQYF. CDR3 sequence (DNA): TGTGCCAGCAGTTTATCCCCGGGACAGTTCTACGAGCAGTACTTC.

This chain connects TRBV27 to TRBJ2-2; D is possibly TRBD2 (6 bases). With 1 base removed from V and 4 bases from J, the gap between germline ends came to 13 bases. The CDR3 consists of 16 residues. The germline V gene has CDR1 MNHEY and CDR2 SMNVEV (reference sequence). The CDR3 sequence: CASSLFSREITGELFF. DNA for the CDR3: TGTGCCAGCAGTTTATTCTCCCGGGAGATCACCGGGGAGCTGTTTTTT.

CDR3 sequence: CASSPGGVSYEQYF. The CDR3 DNA is TGTGCCAGCAGCCCAGGCGGGGTTTCCTACGAGCAGTACTTC. This chain joins TRBV7-9 and TRBJ2-7, with a weak D call TRBD2 (6 bases). Germline assignment: CDR1 SEHNR and CDR2 FQNEAQ (reference sequence). Trimming removed 5 bases from V and 1 base from J, with 12 bases in between. CDR3 length: 14 residues.

The genes are TRBV24-1 and TRBJ2-3; TRBD1 matches at 8 bases. This CDR3 is built from 15 residues. V lost 4 bases to trimming and J lost 5 bases; unmatched junction nucleotides: 7. The germline CDR1 and CDR2 sequences are KGHDR and SFDVKD. The CDR3 loop reads CATSDLTGAVDTQYF. The DNA for the CDR3 is TGTGCCACCAGTGACTTGACAGGGGCGGTAGATACGCAGTATTTT.

The chain couples TRBV11-1 to TRBJ2-3, with D possibly matching TRBD1 (5 bases). CDR1 is SGHAT and CDR2 is FQDESV in the germline V gene (reference sequence). The CDR3 has 16 residues. V lost 4 bases and J lost 1, with 15 bases in between. Written as DNA, the CDR3 is TGTGCCAGCAGCTCTCGGGCCGAAGGGGGCACAGATACGCAGTATTTT. This sequence encodes CASSSRAEGGTDTQYF.

This clone was counted a single time. This chain links TRBV7-9 with TRBJ2-5; unclear D gene. The CDR3 runs 14 residues. V was trimmed by 0 bases and J by 4 bases, leaving 9 bases between them. The germline CDR1 and CDR2 sequences are SEHNR and FQNEAQ (reference sequence). In DNA, the CDR3 is TGTGCCAGCAGCTTAGCGCTAGTGGGAGAGACCCAGTACTTC. Its protein product is CASSLALVGETQYF.

A remark on this clone: The junction shows a germline mismatch at one end, possibly a read error. The chain is built from TRBV2 and TRBJ2-7; a possible D gene is TRBD1 (6 bases). Germline assignment: CDR1 SNHLY and CDR2 FYNNEI. The CDR3 is 14 amino acids. CDR3 in amino acids: CASSLGTSSHEQYF. In DNA form, the CDR3 reads TGTGCCAGCAGTCTAGGGACATCCTCCCACGAGCAGTACTTC.

The chain combines TRBV5-5 with TRBJ1-1; D not certain. Trimming removed 4 bases from V and 1 base from J, with 11 bases in between. The CDR3 is made up of 14 amino acids. The germline gives CDR1 SGHKS, CDR2 YYEKEE (reference sequence). CDR3 sequence: CASSRDQANTEAFF. For the CDR3, the DNA is TGTGCCAGCAGCAGAGACCAGGCGAACACTGAAGCTTTCTTT.

The count of this clone is one. The CDR3: CASSPSAAYSGNTIYF. As DNA, the CDR3 is TGTGCCAGCAGCCCGTCTGCGGCCTACTCTGGAAACACCATATATTTT. This chain uses TRBV7-6 with TRBJ1-3; no reliable D call. This CDR3 is 16 amino acids long. CDR1 is SGHVS, CDR2 FNYEAQ, per germline. V lost 5 bases, J lost 0 bases, and 14 bases lay in between.

The chain couples TRBV19 to TRBJ1-2; perhaps TRBD1 as D (5 bases). The V and J ends lost 3 bases and 4 bases respectively, with 18 bases between them. Germline loops: CDR1 LNHDA, CDR2 SQIVND (reference sequence). The CDR3 runs 16 residues. CDR3 residues: CASSIPTPGLLYGYTF. The CDR3 coding sequence is TGTGCCAGTAGTATTCCAACCCCAGGGTTACTCTATGGCTACACCTTC.

This clone showed up just once. The chain couples TRBV9 to TRBJ1-1; TRBD1 matches at 7 bases. The germline CDR1 and CDR2 sequences are SGDLS and YYNGEE. The ends lost 4 bases at V and 1 base at J; junction bases unmatched: 7. The CDR3 contains 15 residues. Written as DNA, the CDR3 is TGTGCCAGCAGCCCCTTGGACAGGCGGAACACTGAAGCTTTCTTT. It is translated as CASSPLDRRNTEAFF.